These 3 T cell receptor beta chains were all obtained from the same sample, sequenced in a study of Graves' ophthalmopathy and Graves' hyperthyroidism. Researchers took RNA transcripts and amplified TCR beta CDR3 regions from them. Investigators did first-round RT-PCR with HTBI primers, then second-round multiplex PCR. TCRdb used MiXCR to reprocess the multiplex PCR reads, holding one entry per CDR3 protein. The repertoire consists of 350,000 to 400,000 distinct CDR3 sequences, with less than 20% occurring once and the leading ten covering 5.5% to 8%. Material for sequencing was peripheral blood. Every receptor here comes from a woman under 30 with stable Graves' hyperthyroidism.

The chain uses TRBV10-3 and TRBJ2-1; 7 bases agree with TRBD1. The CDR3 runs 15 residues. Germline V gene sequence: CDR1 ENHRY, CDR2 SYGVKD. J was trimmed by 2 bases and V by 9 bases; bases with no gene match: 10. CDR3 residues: CAMGKGQGAYNEQFF. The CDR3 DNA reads TGTGCCATGGGAAAGGGGCAGGGGGCCTACAATGAGCAGTTCTTC.

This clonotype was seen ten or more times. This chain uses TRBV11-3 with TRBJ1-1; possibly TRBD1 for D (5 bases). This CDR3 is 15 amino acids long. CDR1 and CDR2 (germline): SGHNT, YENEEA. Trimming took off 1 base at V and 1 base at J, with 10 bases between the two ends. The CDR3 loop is CASSLGADRNTEAFF. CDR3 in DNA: TGTGCCAGCAGCTTAGGAGCCGACAGGAACACTGAAGCTTTCTTT. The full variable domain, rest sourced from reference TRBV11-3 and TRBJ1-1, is EAGVVQSPRYKIIEKKQPVAFWCNPISGHNTLYWYLQNLGQGPELLIRYENEEAVDDSQLPKDRFSAERLKGVDSTLKIQPAELGDSAVYLCASSLGADRNTEAFFGQGTRLTVV.

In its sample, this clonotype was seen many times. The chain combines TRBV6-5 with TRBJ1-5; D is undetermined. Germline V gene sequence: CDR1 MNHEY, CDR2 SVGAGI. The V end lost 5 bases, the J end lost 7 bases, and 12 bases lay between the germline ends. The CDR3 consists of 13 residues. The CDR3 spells CASSPLRAQPQHF. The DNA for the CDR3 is TGTGCCAGCAGTCCCCTGCGAGCCCAGCCCCAGCATTTT.